This is a list of T cell receptor beta chains from one sample in a study of blood T cells in healthy people across ages. TCRdb used MiXCR to reprocess the 5' RACE reads, holding one entry per CDR3 protein. This table holds 1,100,000 or so distinct CDR3 sequences, over 35% found once. The sequenced sample was blood. The receptors shown here come from a woman aged 55 to 70 in good health. The CDR3 runs from the conserved cysteine through the conserved F or W. A D gene is named only where the DNA matches it firmly. Expanded clones get a size class; other rows say once, few or many, or leave the size out.

v_gene,j_gene,d_gene,abundance,CDR3nt,CDR3aa
TRBV11-2,TRBJ2-7,TRBD1,few,TGTGCCAGCAGTATAGGGGGCGGCCCCTACGAGCAGTACTTC,CASSIGGGPYEQYF
TRBV5-1,TRBJ2-3,TRBD1,-,TGCGCCAGCAGCTTGGCGACAGGGCTTGCTAGCACAGATACGCAGTATTTT,CASSLATGLASTDTQYF
TRBV10-3,TRBJ2-4,-,-,TGTGCCATGGAAGAGAAGGTACGGAAAAACATTCAGTACTTC,CAMEEKVRKNIQYF
TRBV9,TRBJ1-5,-,few,TGTGCCAGCAGCCCATTGGCGGGGCCCGGGCCCCAGCATTTT,CASSPLAGPGPQHF
TRBV29-1,TRBJ2-1,TRBD1,-,TGCAGCGTTGAAGCGCAGGGGGCGAGAGCGTACAATGAGCAGTTCTTC,CSVEAQGARAYNEQFF
TRBV27,TRBJ2-5,TRBD2,-,TGTGCCAGCAGCCCCCGGGGACTAGCGATAGAGACCCAGTACTTC,CASSPRGLAIETQYF
TRBV5-1,TRBJ1-1,-,-,TGCGCCAGCAGCTTATGGGGCATGAACACTGAAGCTTTCTTT,CASSLWGMNTEAFF
TRBV27,TRBJ2-7,TRBD2,few,TGTGCCAGCAGTTCAGCCAGAGCGGGGGGACCTACCTACGAGCAGTACTTC,CASSSARAGGPTYEQYF
TRBV6-2/TRBV6-3,TRBJ2-7,-,-,TGTGCCAGCAGCGTTAAGGACAGCTACTACGAGCAGTACTTC,CASSVKDSYYEQYF
TRBV5-1,TRBJ2-1,TRBD2,few,TGCGCCAGCAGTACGGGACTAGCGGGGCCTAATGAGCAGTTCTTC,CASSTGLAGPNEQFF
TRBV11-3,TRBJ2-1,-,once,TGTGCCAGCAGCCCCGAGGGTGCCTACAATGAGCAGTTCTTC,CASSPEGAYNEQFF
TRBV20-1,TRBJ2-1,-,-,TGCAGTGCTAGAGATTGGGGGATTGAGCAGTTCTTC,CSARDWGIEQFF
TRBV29-1,TRBJ2-1,TRBD1,-,TGCAGCGCTGAAGCCTATCAGGACAGGGGTTTTTCCTACAATGAGCAGTTCTTC,CSAEAYQDRGFSYNEQFF
TRBV9,TRBJ2-5,-,many,TGTGCCAGCAGCGTAGCCGGACAGCGAGGGACCCAGTACTTC,CASSVAGQRGTQYF
TRBV7-3,TRBJ2-4,-,few,TGTGCCAGCAGCTTATATCCTAAAAACATTCAGTACTTC,CASSLYPKNIQYF
TRBV12-5,TRBJ2-1,TRBD2,-,TGTGCTAGTGGTTTGACGGGAGGGCGAAATGAGCAGTTCTTC,CASGLTGGRNEQFF
TRBV5-1,TRBJ2-1,TRBD2,-,TGCGCCAGCAGCACGACTCAAGGGACTAGCGGGTACAATGAGCAGTTCTTC,CASSTTQGTSGYNEQFF
TRBV14,TRBJ1-2,TRBD1,-,TGTGCCAGCAGCCAAGACGCCAGGGGGCAAGGAGGCTACACCTTC,CASSQDARGQGGYTF
TRBV20-1,TRBJ2-7,TRBD1,-,TGCAGTGCAACCGACAGGGCCTTTTCCTACGAGCAGTACTTC,CSATDRAFSYEQYF
TRBV6-6,TRBJ1-2,-,-,TGTGCCAGCGGGGGCGGGGGCAGCACCTTC,CASGGGGSTF
TRBV12-3/TRBV12-4,TRBJ2-7,TRBD1,-,TGTGCCAGCAGGCCGGGACAGGGTTACAATGAGCAGTACTTC,CASRPGQGYNEQYF
TRBV20-1,TRBJ2-1,-,-,TGCAGTGCTAGAGGGCTCCTCGGGGTTAATGAGCAGTTCTTC,CSARGLLGVNEQFF
TRBV20-1,TRBJ2-1,TRBD1,-,TGCAGTGCAAGACAGGGCGAGGGCACACGGGGTCGCAATGAGCAGTTCTTC,CSARQGEGTRGRNEQFF
TRBV29-1,TRBJ2-7,-,-,TGCAGCGTTGAAAGGGCAGGATCCTACGAGCAGTACTTC,CSVERAGSYEQYF
TRBV4-2,TRBJ2-7,TRBD2,-,TGTGCCAGCAGCCAAGTGGCCAGCGGGGAATACGAGCAGTACTTC,CASSQVASGEYEQYF
TRBV7-6,TRBJ2-7,TRBD1,few,TGTGCCAGCAGTCGAACTGGGACAGGGGGCGGTTACGAGCAGTACTTC,CASSRTGTGGGYEQYF
TRBV3-1,TRBJ2-1,TRBD2,-,TGTGCCAGCAGCCAAGGACTAGCGGGAGCTTACAATGAGCAGTTCTTC,CASSQGLAGAYNEQFF
TRBV29-1,TRBJ1-1,TRBD1,-,TGCAGCGTTGGAAGGCCGACAGGGGTACTAACTGAAGCTTTCTTT,CSVGRPTGVLTEAFF
TRBV6-2/TRBV6-3,TRBJ2-3,-,few,TGTGCCAGCAGTTACTGGGGGGGCGCGACAGATACGCAGTATTTT,CASSYWGGATDTQYF
TRBV28,TRBJ2-1,-,-,TGTGCCAGCAGTCTGGGGCTCGGGGGAGTTTACAATGAGCAGTTCTTC,CASSLGLGGVYNEQFF
TRBV7-9,TRBJ1-1,-,-,TGTGCCAGCAGCTTAGGCAATTTTAGAAACACTGAAGCTTTCTTT,CASSLGNFRNTEAFF
TRBV3-1,TRBJ2-3,TRBD1,-,TGTGCCAGCAGCCCGGGACAGACACGAGATACGCAGTATTTT,CASSPGQTRDTQYF
TRBV14,TRBJ2-1,TRBD2,-,TGTGCCAGCAGCCAAGACCGACTAGCCTATGGGAATGAGCAGTTCTTC,CASSQDRLAYGNEQFF
TRBV6-2/TRBV6-3,TRBJ1-2,-,-,TGTGCCAGCAGGACGGACAGCGGCTATGGCTACACCTTC,CASRTDSGYGYTF
TRBV20-1,TRBJ2-3,-,-,TGCAGTGCTAGAGAGGATAGTCAGTATCTAGATACGCAGTATTTT,CSAREDSQYLDTQYF
TRBV7-9,TRBJ1-4,TRBD1,-,TGTGCCAGCAGTTCGGGAGACAGGGGGAATGAAAAACTGTTTTTT,CASSSGDRGNEKLFF
TRBV10-3,TRBJ2-1,-,-,TGTGCCACCAGGGATATCGAGAATGAGCAGTTCTTC,CATRDIENEQFF
TRBV3-1,TRBJ2-5,TRBD2,-,TGTGCCATACAAAGCGGGAGGAAAGCTGGGACCCAGTACTTC,CAIQSGRKAGTQYF
TRBV20-1,TRBJ2-7,TRBD2,once,TGCAGTGCTAGAGGACTAGCGGGAGGTTTCTCCTACGAGCAGTACTTC,CSARGLAGGFSYEQYF
TRBV11-2,TRBJ2-3,-,-,TGTGCCAGCAGCCATAAACAGGGCTTGGACACAGATACGCAGTATTTT,CASSHKQGLDTDTQYF
TRBV5-4,TRBJ1-2,-,few,TGTGCCAGCAGCTCGGTGGGAGGTTATGGCTACACCTTC,CASSSVGGYGYTF
TRBV7-9,TRBJ2-1,TRBD2,-,TGTGCCAGCAGCCGACTAGCGGGAGTTCATGAGCAGTTCTTC,CASSRLAGVHEQFF
TRBV24-1,TRBJ2-5,TRBD2,few,TGTGCCACCAGTCCCGGGGGGGCGGAGCAGTACTTC,CATSPGGAEQYF
TRBV28,TRBJ1-5,TRBD1,few,TGTGCCAGCAGTCCCCCACAGGGGCGTCAGCCCCAGCATTTT,CASSPPQGRQPQHF
TRBV27,TRBJ2-1,TRBD1,-,TGTGCCAGCAGTTACCCCAGTCAAACAGGGGGGTCCTACAATGAGCAGTTCTTC,CASSYPSQTGGSYNEQFF
TRBV27,TRBJ2-1,-,few,TGTGCCAGCAGTCTATCCCGCCGGCCAAGCTCCTACAATGAGCAGTTCTTC,CASSLSRRPSSYNEQFF
TRBV7-2,TRBJ1-2,-,few,TGTGCCAGCAGCTTAAAGGGGTGGAGTGGCTACACCTTC,CASSLKGWSGYTF
TRBV29-1,TRBJ2-3,-,-,TGCAGCGTCCGCCGGAACTGGAGCACAGATACGCAGTATTTT,CSVRRNWSTDTQYF
TRBV28,TRBJ2-7,-,-,TGTGCCAGCAGTTTACCCGACAGGCGAAACTCCTACGAGCAGTACTTC,CASSLPDRRNSYEQYF
TRBV11-2,TRBJ2-5,-,many,TGTGCCAGCAGCGCAACTGACGCCCAAGAGACCCAGTACTTC,CASSATDAQETQYF
TRBV5-1,TRBJ2-2,-,-,TGCGCCAGCAGACCGGGCGGCAGCGGGGAGCTGTTTTTT,CASRPGGSGELFF
TRBV12-3/TRBV12-4,TRBJ1-4,TRBD1,-,TGTGCCAACAGCCCGGGACAGGGGGAACCTAATGAAAAACTGTTTTTT,CANSPGQGEPNEKLFF
TRBV7-2,TRBJ1-2,-,few,TGTGCCAGCAGCTTAAAGGATGGCTACACCTTC,CASSLKDGYTF
TRBV7-6,TRBJ2-3,-,many,TGTGCCAGCAGCTTAGTTAATAGCGGCACAGATACGCAGTATTTT,CASSLVNSGTDTQYF
TRBV20-1,TRBJ2-3,-,-,TGCAGTGCTAGAGATCTCTTCGGGAGTAGCACTAGCACAGATACGCAGTATTTT,CSARDLFGSSTSTDTQYF
TRBV7-9,TRBJ2-1,-,once,TGTGCCAGCAGCTTATTCCGGGACCCCAATGAGCAGTTCTTC,CASSLFRDPNEQFF
TRBV20-1,TRBJ2-1,-,-,TGCAGTGCTAGATTTTTAGGGACTGAGCAGTTCTTC,CSARFLGTEQFF